The T cell receptor (beta chain) described here comes from a study of neurological immune-mediated disorders. cDNA was made by 5'RACE with 10-nucleotide random UMIs. A single run covered 15-18 subjects with over 160 million TCR-beta sequences. TCRdb reprocessed the 5' RACE reads via MiXCR and lists one record per CDR3 protein. This sample has tens of thousands of distinct CDR3 sequences, with about 13% found just once. Study-wide results and limits: Patients with HTLV-1-associated myelopathy had the highest level of TCR clonal expansion, whereas patients with multiple sclerosis had the lowest level, falling beneath the level found in healthy controls.

The V gene's germline CDR1 is LNHDA and CDR2 SQIVND (reference sequence). There are 14 residues in the CDR3. After removal of 3 bases from V and 10 bases from J, the junction contained 9 bases not matched to a gene. A note on this clonotype: The target antigen is unknown.

Time point noted: technical triplicate 1. Some 1 million sorted CD4+ or CD8+ T cells made each library. This receptor was obtained from a female donor with HTLV-1-associated myelopathy (HAM/TSP). The sample taken for sequencing was CD4+ T cells from blood. The chain recombines TRBV19 with TRBJ2-1, with 7 bases lining up with TRBD2. The CDR3 sequence: CASSMGGAGWEQFF. DNA of the CDR3: TGTGCCAGTAGTATGGGAGGGGCAGGGTGGGAGCAGTTCTTC. The entire variable domain, with the rest obtained from reference TRBV19 and TRBJ2-1, is as follows: DGGITQSPKYLFRKEGQNVTLSCEQNLNHDAMYWYRQDPGQGLRLIYYSQIVNDFQKGDIAEGYSVSREKKESFPLTVTSAQKNPTAFYLCASSMGGAGWEQFFGPGTRLTVL.